This entry lists 27 T cell receptor beta chains sequenced from one sample in a study of T-cell memory formation after mild COVID-19. TCRdb reanalysed the 5' RACE reads using MiXCR and keeps one entry per CDR3 protein. The sample lists fewer than 250,000 distinct CDR3 sequences; roughly a tenth were seen once. The sequenced material came from PBMCs or a T cell subset sorted from them (not recorded which). The source is a man between 18 and 29 years old who had mild COVID-19 (a few samples of this study predate the infection). Cell type and time point are not known.

This clonotype was seen a few times. This chain links TRBV20-1 with TRBJ1-4, with D uncertain. Germline V gene sequence: CDR1 DFQATT, CDR2 SNEGSKA (reference sequence). The V end was cut by 3 bases, the J end by 13 bases, with 12 bases between. CDR3 size: 11 residues. The DNA for the CDR3 is TGCAGTGCTAGGGGTGGAGTGTCACTGTTTTTT. It codes for CSARGGVSLFF.

This clonotype was seen at least ten times. J is TRBJ2-1 and V is TRBV6-5, with 11 bases identical to TRBD1. This CDR3 contains 16 residues. Germline loops: CDR1 MNHEY, CDR2 SVGAGI. V shed 6 bases and J 7 bases; nucleotides not matched to a gene: 11. CDR3 protein: CASSPSRTGGGNEQFF. CDR3 DNA: TGTGCCAGCAGCCCTTCGAGGACAGGGGGCGGGAATGAGCAGTTCTTC.

This clonotype has a handful of counts. V gene TRBV2 combines with J gene TRBJ2-2; D remains ambiguous. The germline V gene encodes CDR1 SNHLY and CDR2 FYNNEI. CDR3 length: 15 residues. V was shortened by 6 bases and J by 8 bases, with 19 bases between the two germline ends. CDR3 coding DNA: TGTGCCAGCAGGCCAGGTGTATGGGGAAGGGGGGAGCTGTTTTTT. It codes for CASRPGVWGRGELFF.

The chain uses TRBV10-3 and TRBJ2-1; D might be TRBD1 or TRBD2, each matching 5 bases. Germline V gene lookup returns CDR1 ENHRY and CDR2 SYGVKD. V shed 11 bases and J shed 7 bases, with 21 bases lying between them. CDR3 length: 14 residues. CDR3 coding DNA: TGTGCCTCCACCCGGGGCGCCTTAGGGAATGAGCAGTTCTTC. Its protein is CASTRGALGNEQFF.

The chain combines TRBV5-1 with TRBJ1-2; possible D gene TRBD1, 5 bases. Trimming cost V 2 bases and J 6 bases, with 20 bases left between them. Germline lookup yields CDR1 SGHRS and CDR2 YFSETQ. This CDR3 comprises 16 residues. Here the CDR3 DNA reads TGCGCCAGCAGCTTCCGCAGGGAATCAACTAAGGATGGCTACACCTTC. This sequence encodes CASSFRRESTKDGYTF.

The chain joins TRBV6-2 or TRBV6-3 to TRBJ1-6, with 7 nucleotides matching TRBD1. Trimming at V came to 8 bases and at J to 0 bases, leaving 4 bases not matched to a gene. The CDR3 consists of 15 residues. CDR1 is MNHEY and CDR2 is SVGEGT in the germline V gene. DNA of the CDR3: TGTGCCAGCTTACGGGACAGCTCCTATAATTCACCCCTCCACTTT. Translated, it gives CASLRDSSYNSPLHF.

This clonotype has ten or more counts. The chain links TRBV6-5 to TRBJ2-3, with TRBD1 identical over 7 bases. From germline, CDR1 is MNHEY and CDR2 SVGAGI. The CDR3 spans 14 residues. V shed 6 bases, J shed 4 bases, and the junction held 7 bases outside the gene matches. The CDR3 protein is CASSLDRAADTQYF. CDR3 bases: TGTGCCAGCAGCCTCGACAGGGCAGCAGATACGCAGTATTTT.

Only a few counts were recorded for this clonotype. This sequence joins TRBV6-5 and TRBJ2-6; 7 nucleotides match TRBD1. From germline, CDR1 is MNHEY and CDR2 SVGAGI. The ends lost 7 bases at V and 0 bases at J; junction bases unmatched: 6. CDR3 length: 16 amino acids. The chain's CDR3 is CASTWDSSSGANVLTF. The CDR3 region has the DNA TGTGCCAGCACCTGGGACAGTAGCTCTGGGGCCAACGTCCTGACTTTC.

This clonotype appeared many times. The CDR3 reads CASSNKAGLRVPPNTEAFF. CDR3 coding DNA: TGTGCCAGCAGCAACAAAGCGGGGTTGAGAGTTCCCCCGAACACTGAAGCTTTCTTT. The V and J genes are TRBV12-3 or TRBV12-4 and TRBJ1-1; D remains ambiguous. The CDR3 has 19 residues. Trimming removed 6 bases from V and 1 base from J, with 27 bases in between.

This sequence joins TRBV6-5 and TRBJ1-4; 9 bases match TRBD1. Germline V lookup: CDR1 MNHEY, CDR2 SVGAGI. This CDR3 is built from 14 residues. The trim removed 6 bases at V and 8 bases at J, leaving 7 bases unmatched. The CDR3 sequence is CASREQGAGEKLFF. Written as DNA, the CDR3 is TGTGCCAGCAGAGAACAGGGGGCCGGGGAAAAACTGTTTTTT.

This clonotype was seen at least ten times. The chain employs TRBV7-6 and TRBJ2-2; TRBD2 might be the D (6 bases). Germline V gene sequence: CDR1 SGHVS, CDR2 FNYEAQ. V gave up 5 bases and J gave up 0 bases, with 10 bases separating them. The CDR3 is made up of 15 amino acids. The CDR3 spells CASSTGGPNTGELFF. DNA of the CDR3: TGTGCCAGCAGCACCGGGGGTCCGAACACCGGGGAGCTGTTTTTT.

This clonotype was counted only a few times. The CDR3 region is CSDTDRGNEQFF. The CDR3 DNA is TGCAGCGATACGGACAGGGGGAATGAGCAGTTCTTC. The V and J genes are TRBV29-1 and TRBJ2-1, with 10 bases lining up with TRBD1. Losses at the gene ends were 7 bases for V and 7 bases for J; bases not matched to a gene: 4. The CDR3 runs to 12 residues. Germline V gene sequence: CDR1 SQVTM, CDR2 ANQGSEA.

This clonotype appeared many times. The chain uses TRBV7-3 and TRBJ2-5; 8 nucleotides agree with TRBD2. This CDR3 region has 14 residues. Per germline, CDR1 SGHTA and CDR2 FQGTGA. J lost 6 bases, V lost 5 bases, and 8 bases had no gene match. The CDR3 region is CASSNGGAGQTQYF. CDR3 DNA: TGTGCCAGCAGCAACGGGGGGGCCGGGCAGACCCAGTACTTC.

With regard to this clonotype: An end of the junction does not agree with germline; a read error may underlie this. The CDR3 bases are TGTGCCACTAATACCCGGGGCGGAAACACCATATGTTTT. Translating it yields CATNTRGGNTICF. J is TRBJ1-3 and V is TRBV12-3 or TRBV12-4, with D maybe TRBD1 (5 bases). This CDR3 is built from 13 residues.

This CDR3 reads CASSPLDSLPTDTQYF. The CDR3 nucleotides are TGTGCCAGCTCTCCTCTAGACAGCCTACCCACAGATACGCAGTATTTT. The chain has TRBV18 and TRBJ2-3, with a tentative D call TRBD1 (5 bases). The CDR3 spans 16 residues. Per the germline V gene, CDR1 is KGHSH and CDR2 is LQKENI. V was shortened by 6 bases and J by 2 bases, with 18 bases between the two germline ends.

Points on this clonotype: Because the CDR3's place on the DNA is in doubt, the DNA is left out and the CDR3 is given as listed by TCRdb. The CDR3 here is CASSQPLRAGELFF. The chain uses TRBV5-8 and TRBJ2-2; no check of the table's D call, TRBD1, against the DNA was made. The CDR3 length is 14 residues, termini included. CDR1 and CDR2 (germline): SGHTS, YDEGEE.

This clonotype was picked up a small number of times. Here the CDR3 reads CASTQRAIAGGKSYEQYF. DNA for the CDR3: TGTGCCAGCACCCAACGAGCGATAGCGGGGGGCAAATCCTACGAGCAGTACTTC. The chain couples TRBV6-2 or TRBV6-3 to TRBJ2-7, with 10 bases aligning to TRBD2. This CDR3 has 18 residues. Germline V gene sequence: CDR1 MNHEY, CDR2 SVGEGT. After removal of 7 bases from V and 1 base from J, the junction contained 16 bases not matched to a gene.

This clonotype was observed a handful of times. The V gene is TRBV20-1, the J gene TRBJ2-3; no definite D call. The CDR3 is made up of 14 amino acids. V gave up 1 base and J gave up 4 bases, with 12 bases separating them. The germline CDR1 and CDR2 sequences are DFQATT and SNEGSKA (reference sequence). This chain's CDR3 is CSARGGLFADTQYF. The CDR3 nucleotides read TGCAGTGCTAGAGGAGGCCTTTTCGCAGATACGCAGTATTTT.

This clonotype was recorded at least ten times. The rearrangement links TRBV12-3 or TRBV12-4 to TRBJ1-1, with 10 positions matching TRBD1. This CDR3 spans 17 amino acids. Unmatched junction bases numbered 11, after V lost 7 bases and J lost 0 bases. The CDR3 coding sequence is TGTGCCAGCACCCGAGGGGGGACAGGGGCGATGAACACTGAAGCTTTCTTT. It specifies CASTRGGTGAMNTEAFF.

This clonotype appeared a few times. The chain employs TRBV10-3 and TRBJ2-2; D is unclear. Trimming shortened V by 4 bases and J by 7 bases, and 4 bases separated the two germline ends. The CDR3 extends over 11 amino acids. The germline gives CDR1 ENHRY, CDR2 SYGVKD. The DNA for the CDR3 is TGTGCCATCAGTGGCAACGGGGAGCTGTTTTTT. It translates to CAISGNGELFF.

This clonotype was picked up a small number of times. The chain joins TRBV7-2 to TRBJ1-1; D not certain. The CDR3 extends over 13 amino acids. V lost 5 bases to trimming and J lost 6 bases, with 13 bases between them. Germline-derived CDR1 and CDR2 are SGHTA and FQGNSA. CDR3 residues: CASSHTYGPEAFF. In nucleotides, the CDR3 is TGTGCCAGCAGCCACACCTATGGGCCTGAAGCTTTCTTT.

The V call is TRBV7-9, the J call TRBJ1-6, with D maybe TRBD1 (5 bases). Germline V gives CDR1 SEHNR, CDR2 FQNEAQ (reference sequence). The CDR3 contains 15 residues. Between the trimmed V and J ends, which lost 3 bases and 9 bases, there was a span of 15 bases. CDR3 amino acids: CASSFGVTGGSPLHF. The CDR3 DNA sequence: TGTGCCAGCAGCTTTGGAGTGACGGGGGGTTCACCCCTCCACTTT.

This clonotype was seen at least ten times. The chain has TRBV5-1 and TRBJ2-2; the D gene is possibly TRBD2 (6 bases). The V gene lost 4 bases and the J gene lost 0 bases, with 10 bases spanning the gap. CDR3 size: 15 residues. The V gene's germline CDR1 is SGHRS and CDR2 YFSETQ. For the CDR3, the DNA is TGCGCCAGCAGCCAGGCGGGGCCGAACACCGGGGAGCTGTTTTTT. Translating it yields CASSQAGPNTGELFF.

At least ten counts were recorded for this clonotype. This chain joins TRBV18 and TRBJ2-5; no clear D. With 8 bases removed from V and 1 base from J, the gap between germline ends came to 8 bases. Germline assignment: CDR1 KGHSH and CDR2 LQKENI. The CDR3 sequence is 12 residues long. CDR3 in DNA: TGTGCCAGCAGCCCGCCCCAAGAGACCCAGTACTTC. Translation: CASSPPQETQYF.

This chain links TRBV5-1 with TRBJ2-3, with D possibly being TRBD2 (6 bases). Trimming took off 0 bases at V and 2 bases at J, with 13 bases between the two ends. Germline V gene lookup returns CDR1 SGHRS and CDR2 YFSETQ. The CDR3 consists of 16 residues. For the CDR3, the DNA is TGCGCCAGCAGCTTGGCCGGTGGGGGGATCACAGATACGCAGTATTTT. This sequence encodes CASSLAGGGITDTQYF.

This clonotype was observed many times. The CDR3 here is CASSDVGAGLKQYF. Written as DNA, the CDR3 is TGTGCCAGCAGTGATGTGGGGGCCGGCTTGAAGCAGTACTTC. V usage is TRBV2 and J usage is TRBJ2-7; D is perhaps TRBD1 (6 bases). The CDR3 covers 14 residues. The germline CDR1 and CDR2 sequences are SNHLY and FYNNEI. Trimming took 3 bases from V and 8 from J, leaving 17 bases between them.

The V and J genes are TRBV29-1 and TRBJ2-6; possible D gene TRBD2, 6 bases. V dropped 4 bases and J dropped 2 bases, with 12 bases sitting between them. The CDR3 sequence is 15 residues long. In germline, CDR1 is SQVTM, CDR2 ANQGSEA. Written as DNA, the CDR3 is TGCAGCGTTGGGCGAGGAGGGGCTGGGGCCAACGTCCTGACTTTC. It specifies CSVGRGGAGANVLTF.